The rows below give T cell receptor beta chains drawn from one sample of a study of human T cells and chemical hapten exposure. MiXCR was run by TCRdb on the 5' RACE reads, yielding one entry per CDR3 protein. The table records 130,000 or so distinct CDR3 sequences, around 4% of them present only once. These receptor sequences come from a female donor in good health. Both conserved end residues are part of each CDR3. The D gene is left open where the match is weak. The size entry is marked missing in some rows and otherwise reads once, few, many or a size class.

>many|14|TRBJ2-3|-|TRBV5-1
CASSDPSGSDTQYF
TGCGCCAGCAGCGACCCATCAGGGTCAGATACGCAGTATTTT
>many|13|TRBJ1-1|-|TRBV6-2/TRBV6-3
CASSYRTSTEAFF
TGTGCCAGCAGTTACAGGACTTCCACTGAAGCTTTCTTT
>-|15|TRBJ2-2|-|TRBV13
CASSLVTSNTGELFF
TGTGCCAGCAGCTTAGTGACTTCGAACACCGGGGAGCTGTTTTTT
>many|17|TRBJ1-1|TRBD1|TRBV7-9
CASSYPTGGFKNTEAFF
TGTGCCAGCAGCTACCCGACAGGGGGCTTTAAGAACACTGAAGCTTTCTTT
>many|16|TRBJ1-2|TRBD1|TRBV4-2
CASSQGQGVNRYGYTF
TGTGCCAGCAGCCAAGGACAGGGGGTGAACCGCTATGGCTACACCTTC
>many|14|TRBJ2-2|-|TRBV30
CAWSVQVNTGELFF
TGTGCCTGGAGTGTTCAGGTTAACACCGGGGAGCTGTTTTTT
>many|17|TRBJ1-5|TRBD1|TRBV12-3/TRBV12-4
CASSSGTGPPGNQPQHF
TGTGCCAGCAGTTCCGGGACAGGGCCTCCGGGCAATCAGCCCCAGCATTTT
>many|14|TRBJ2-1|TRBD1|TRBV2
CASRDDRGPRRKFF
TGTGCCAGCAGGGATGACAGGGGGCCCCGTCGGAAGTTCTTC
>-|15|TRBJ2-1|-|TRBV18
CASSWGINSYNEQFF
TGTGCCAGCTCCTGGGGAATTAACTCCTACAATGAGCAGTTCTTC
>many|17|TRBJ1-5|TRBD1|TRBV2
CASRRDRGGYSNQPQHF
TGTGCCAGCAGGAGAGACAGGGGCGGGTATAGCAATCAGCCCCAGCATTTT
>few|16|TRBJ2-7|TRBD1|TRBV28
CASKPLTGTGTYEQYF
TGTGCCAGCAAACCTCTTACCGGGACAGGGACCTACGAGCAGTACTTC
>many|15|TRBJ2-7|-|TRBV7-2
CASSLTWTPAYEQYF
TGTGCCAGCAGCTTAACTTGGACCCCCGCCTACGAGCAGTACTTC
>many|15|TRBJ1-5|-|TRBV3-1
CASSQGGLGNQPQHF
TGTGCCAGCAGCCAAGGGGGCCTGGGAAATCAGCCCCAGCATTTT
>many|20|TRBJ2-1|TRBD2|TRBV12-5
CASGLAFLPIVAGVHNEQFF
TGTGCTAGTGGTTTGGCCTTTCTCCCAATAGTAGCGGGGGTACACAATGAGCAGTTCTTC
>few|15|TRBJ2-2|-|TRBV3-1
CASSQVARNTGELFF
TGTGCCAGCAGCCAAGTGGCCCGGAACACCGGGGAGCTGTTTTTT
>many|16|TRBJ1-1|-|TRBV7-2
CASSLGGGGSYTEAFF
TGTGCCAGCAGCTTAGGAGGCGGCGGCTCGTACACTGAAGCTTTCTTT
>-|14|TRBJ1-6|-|TRBV3-1
CASSRGHYNSPLHF
TGTGCCAGCAGCCGGGGGCACTATAATTCACCCCTCCACTTT
>many|17|TRBJ1-1|-|TRBV7-2
CASSLFSRGPYDTEAFF
TGTGCCAGCAGCTTATTTTCTCGGGGACCTTACGACACTGAAGCTTTCTTT
>many|14|TRBJ1-1|-|TRBV6-2/TRBV6-3
CASNLLGVVTEAFF
TGTGCCAGCAATCTACTAGGGGTGGTCACTGAAGCTTTCTTT
>-|14|TRBJ1-4|TRBD1|TRBV12-3/TRBV12-4
CASRTGQGSGKLFF
TGTGCCAGCAGGACGGGACAGGGGTCGGGAAAACTGTTTTTT
>many|13|TRBJ2-7|-|TRBV28
CASTLAGAYEQYF
TGTGCCAGCACCCTCGCCGGTGCTTACGAGCAGTACTTC
>many|11|TRBJ2-7|-|TRBV20-1
CSAPRGYEQYF
TGCAGTGCTCCGAGGGGTTACGAGCAGTACTTC
>few|14|TRBJ1-2|-|TRBV18
CASSPDRNNYGYTF
TGTGCCAGCTCACCAGACAGGAACAACTATGGCTACACCTTC
>many|14|TRBJ1-1|-|TRBV2
CASSDMGCDTEAFF
TGTGCCAGCAGTGATATGGGATGTGACACTGAAGCTTTCTTT
>few|17|TRBJ2-6|TRBD1|TRBV9
CASSGQGDPTGANVLTF
TGTGCCAGCAGCGGACAGGGGGATCCTACTGGGGCCAACGTCCTGACTTTC
>many|15|TRBJ1-6|TRBD1|TRBV7-2
CASSLGQGVGSPLHF
TGTGCCAGCAGCTTAGGACAGGGAGTAGGGTCACCCCTCCACTTT
>many|15|TRBJ2-1|TRBD2|TRBV9
CASSLGLAGDNEQFF
TGTGCCAGCAGCCTGGGACTAGCGGGGGACAATGAGCAGTTCTTC
>many|12|TRBJ2-3|-|TRBV7-9
CASSPLADTQYF
TGTGCCAGCAGCCCCCTCGCGGATACGCAGTATTTT
>many|15|TRBJ1-1|TRBD1|TRBV28
CASSLGQGVLGEAFF
TGTGCCAGCAGTTTAGGACAGGGAGTGCTAGGTGAAGCTTTCTTT
>many|13|TRBJ1-1|-|TRBV30
CAWTIQKNTEAFF
TGTGCCTGGACAATTCAGAAGAACACTGAAGCTTTCTTT
>many|16|TRBJ1-2|-|TRBV30
CAWIELGLHTSYGYTF
TGTGCCTGGATCGAGTTGGGCCTTCATACAAGCTATGGCTACACCTTC
>-|14|TRBJ2-7|-|TRBV19
CASSQGGPSYEQYF
TGTGCCAGTAGCCAGGGGGGCCCCTCCTACGAGCAGTACTTC
>many|15|TRBJ2-5|TRBD2|TRBV6-2/TRBV6-3
CASSRLAGEYETQYF
TGTGCCAGCAGCCGACTAGCGGGGGAGTATGAGACCCAGTACTTC
>many|15|TRBJ2-3|-|TRBV5-4
CASNFGTRSTDTQYF
TGTGCCAGCAATTTCGGGACACGTAGCACAGATACGCAGTATTTT
>many|16|TRBJ1-4|TRBD1|TRBV7-9
CASSTRDRGWGEKLFF
TGTGCCAGCAGCACCCGCGACAGGGGATGGGGTGAAAAACTGTTTTTT
>-|15|TRBJ2-5|TRBD1|TRBV12-3/TRBV12-4
CASSLDRGYQETQYF
TGTGCCAGCAGTTTGGACAGGGGATACCAAGAGACCCAGTACTTC
>many|14|TRBJ2-7|-|TRBV6-2/TRBV6-3
CASSESARRREQYF
TGTGCCAGCAGCGAGTCGGCCCGTAGACGGGAGCAGTACTTC
>many|17|TRBJ2-4|TRBD2|TRBV2
CASSVTTSGLAKNIQYF
TGTGCCAGCAGCGTGACAACTAGCGGCCTAGCCAAAAACATTCAGTACTTC
>few|13|TRBJ1-2|TRBD1|TRBV7-9
CASSLRQGDGYNF
TGTGCCAGCAGCTTACGTCAGGGGGATGGCTACAACTTC
>many|18|TRBJ2-3|TRBD1|TRBV19
CASRVGAWDRGRADTQYF
TGTGCCAGTAGGGTGGGGGCCTGGGACAGGGGGCGAGCAGATACGCAGTATTTT